The sequence of this T cell receptor (beta chain) was determined in a study of T cell repertoires in cytomegalovirus infection (dated 2019 in TCRdb). About the full investigation: The peptide stimulations were aimed at well-studied HLA-B-restricted epitopes as well as recently identified HLA-C-restricted CMV epitopes, whose presentation resists viral immunomodulation. The HLA type of each donor mattered for the analysis, because public TCR beta signatures pointed to carriage of CMV infection along with the matching HLA type.

The germline V gene (reference sequence) supplies CDR1 MNHNY and CDR2 SVGAGI. The CDR3 holds 15 amino acids from the cysteine to the phenylalanine. Only CDR3 DNA remains: 45 bases, in frame from the first base. Sequencing took place on an Illumina HiSeq 1500. In-frame beta chains were kept once TCRdb had trimmed the public reads at Q25 with fastp and called clones with MiXCR. CDR3 protein duplicates are merged, each entry listing the most common genes and DNA. The sample table shows hundreds of thousands of distinct CDR3 sequences, and 30% to 40% are seen once. The ten largest clones represent approximately 18% of the sample. Overall study results and their limits: The ex vivo response was dominated by HLA-C-restricted CMV-specific TCR beta clonotypes, which also provided the single most frequent clonotype in two of eight donors. In both this cohort and an independent cohort of more than 350 donors, the cumulative frequency of public TCR beta family members distinguished carriers of CMV infection plus the relevant HLA type.

Taken with the paper, the label for treatment or condition translates to: in vitro stimulation with specific CMV peptide epitopes to enrich CMV-specific T cells. Regarding this clonotype: What antigen it recognizes has not been identified. One end of the junction is discordant with germline, which a read error may explain.

The sequences come from cultured PBMCs, collected from culture after CMV antigen stimulation. The receptor chain draws on TRBV6-6 and TRBJ1-1, with an unclear D gene assignment. The clonotype originates from a human donor in good health (CMV status not recorded). Some clones in this sample may be carry-over from other donors' samples. The CDR3 sequence is CASSYGRFLNAEAFF. Read as DNA, the sequence is TGTGCCAGCAGTTATGGGCGGTTCCTGAACGCTGAAGCTTTCTTT.